The present TCR beta chain was sequenced within a study of blood T cell repertoires in COVID-19. Looking at the study overall: In Cohort 3, a recovered donor had either two negative PCRs, clearance, or symptom resolution. Spain, Italy and the United States supplied samples that represented acute and convalescent COVID-19.

Produced via immunoSEQ multiplex PCR; TCRdb's table is partial and in-frame only. The table includes fewer than 200,000 clones, about 88% detected once. Participant ages covered roughly 18 to 90 years across 20 to 30 US areas. Sequencing was performed on PBMCs or T cells enriched from blood (not recorded which). This TCR derives from a woman between 40 and 55 years old in a cohort exposed to, infected with or recovered from COVID-19 (not recorded which).

The CDR3 DNA is TGCGCCAGCAGCCCGACAGGGGTCCGCTCCTACAATGAGCAGTTCTTC. Translation gives CASSPTGVRSYNEQFF. The chain links TRBV5-1 to TRBJ2-1, with 8 bases identical to TRBD1. Germline V gene data show CDR1 as SGHRS and CDR2 as YFSETQ. The CDR3 is made up of 16 amino acids. V lost 4 bases, J lost 0 bases, and 6 bases stayed unmatched.